This T cell receptor (beta chain) was identified in a study of CD8+ T cells in alopecia areata. Looking at the study overall: Among treated patients, oral tofacitinib was administered at 5 to 10 mg twice daily.

Punch biopsies of lesional scalp, plus peripheral blood, were taken from alopecia areata patients. Extracted from the samples, RNA was reverse transcribed into cDNA to serve as the sequencing template. Sequencing was performed with immunoSEQ multiplex PCR; in TCRdb, only in-frame clones are kept and a portion is missing. The sample has more than 85,000 clones, roughly 42% seen once. This clone was seen only a few times. The sample was CD4+ T cells sorted from blood. This receptor was taken from a human donor with alopecia areata.

The CDR3, as DNA: TGTGCCAGCAGCGTAGACTCTGGCACTGAAGCTTTCTTT. Translated: CASSVDSGTEAFF. The J gene is TRBJ1-1, the V gene TRBV9; D not certain. The germline V gene encodes CDR1 SGDLS and CDR2 YYNGEE. The CDR3 runs to 13 residues. V shed 0 bases and J shed 4 bases, with 7 bases lying between them.